This TCR beta chain emerged from a study of graft-versus-host responses after intestinal transplantation. At the level of the study: Recipients across the board were started on anti-thymocyte globulin induction, then kept on tacrolimus and steroids for two to four years.

Study conclusions and caveats: Patients who carried graft-donor T cell macrochimerism also had high graft-versus-host to host-versus-graft clonal ratios in their allografts.

Germline V gene sequence: CDR1 SGHRS, CDR2 YFSETQ. The CDR3 runs 15 residues. The V end was cut by 1 base, the J end by 4 bases, with 14 bases between. A note on this clone: Its antigen is currently unknown.

The data were produced by immunoSEQ multiplex PCR, yet TCRdb's version contains in-frame clones alone and is incomplete. The data show tens of thousands of clones, roughly 90% seen once. The clonotype was recovered from a human donor who received an intestinal transplant. The V call is TRBV5-1, the J call TRBJ2-5; TRBD2 might be the D (7 bases). Sequencing was performed on unstimulated CD4+ T cells sorted from spleen or lymph node cells, taken before intestinal transplant. The chain's CDR3 is CASSLRVGGLETQYF. CDR3 DNA sequence: TGCGCCAGCAGCTTGCGGGTCGGGGGGCTAGAGACCCAGTACTTC.